Listed below are T cell receptor beta chains from one sample, sequenced in a study of blood T cell repertoires in COVID-19. TCRdb's table, derived via immunoSEQ multiplex PCR, lists solely in-frame clones and lacks some. The sample contains 150,000 to 200,000 clones, more than 80% of which appear only once. Sequencing was done on a sample of PBMCs or T cells enriched from blood (not recorded which). The origin of the receptors is a man aged 35-49 years who had recovered from COVID-19. CDR3s include the opening cysteine and the closing phenylalanine or tryptophan. A D gene is named only where the DNA matches it firmly. Some rows have no size entry. The others give once, few or many, or a class for an expanded clone.

d_call cdr3_length clone_size j_call v_call cdr3_aa cdr3_nt
. 13 . TRBJ1-5 TRBV6-5 CASMVGGNQPQHF TGTGCCAGCATGGTGGGGGGAAATCAGCCCCAGCATTTT
. 14 once TRBJ1-1 TRBV7-3 CASSLRGGVTEAFF TGTGCCAGCAGCTTAAGGGGAGGGGTGACTGAAGCTTTCTTT
. 16 once TRBJ1-1 TRBV10-3 CAISESGRRDPGGAFF TGTGCCATCAGTGAGTCGGGGCGGAGGGACCCCGGGGGAGCTTTCTTT
. 13 . TRBJ1-2 TRBV12-3/TRBV12-4 CASSIGGDYGYTF TGTGCCAGCAGCATCGGAGGGGACTATGGCTACACCTTC
. 14 few TRBJ1-3 TRBV28 CASASTGTGNTIYF TGTGCCAGCGCTTCTACAGGGACTGGAAACACCATATATTTT
TRBD1 16 . TRBJ1-1 TRBV7-9 CASSSSSGGLNTEAFF TGTGCCAGCAGCTCCTCCTCAGGGGGCTTGAACACTGAAGCTTTCTTT
TRBD1 14 few TRBJ2-7 TRBV19 CASRITGGIEEQYF TGTGCCAGTAGGATAACAGGGGGCATCGAGGAGCAGTACTTC
TRBD2 11 . TRBJ2-1 TRBV29-1 CSVDLRGGILF TGCAGCGTTGATCTGCGGGGGGGAATCCTCTTC
TRBD1 15 . TRBJ1-2 TRBV6-5 CASRVPGQMNYGYTF TGTGCCAGCAGGGTACCGGGACAGATGAACTATGGCTACACCTTC
. 13 . TRBJ2-5 TRBV9 CASSPRTEETQYF TGTGCCAGCAGCCCCAGGACAGAAGAGACCCAGTACTTC
TRBD2 18 once TRBJ2-5 TRBV5-1 CASSSGGLAGSYQETQYF TGCGCCAGCAGCTCAGGCGGACTAGCGGGTTCCTACCAAGAGACCCAGTACTTC
. 13 . TRBJ1-2 TRBV11-2 CASSLMSRNGYTF TGTGCCAGCAGCTTAATGAGCAGGAATGGCTACACCTTC
TRBD2 15 . TRBJ2-1 TRBV3-1/TRBV3-2 CASSGGGLATNEQFF TGTGCCAGCAGCGGGGGGGGACTAGCGACCAATGAGCAGTTCTTC
. 12 . TRBJ1-1 TRBV5-4 CASSLGRVEAFF TGTGCCAGCAGCTTGGGGCGGGTTGAAGCTTTCTTT
. 12 . TRBJ1-2 TRBV6-6 CASTPGDSTRTF TGTGCCAGCACCCCCGGGGATAGTACGCGCACCTTC
. 13 . TRBJ2-7 TRBV3-1/TRBV3-2 CASGPPQPYEQYF TGTGCCAGCGGGCCTCCCCAACCCTACGAGCAGTACTTC
TRBD1 16 few TRBJ2-7 TRBV15 CATKQGPPTSIYEQYF TGTGCCACCAAACAGGGGCCCCCAACTTCAATCTACGAGCAGTACTTC
TRBD2 14 . TRBJ2-7 TRBV7-2 CASSPGGGFYEQYF TGTGCCAGCAGCCCCGGGGGGGGCTTCTACGAGCAGTACTTC
TRBD2 16 . TRBJ2-1 TRBV28 CASSLLAGSAYNEQFF TGTGCCAGCAGTTTACTAGCGGGATCGGCTTACAATGAGCAGTTCTTC
. 15 . TRBJ2-1 TRBV6-5 CASYGDLQGQWEQFF TGTGCCAGCTACGGTGACCTACAGGGCCAGTGGGAGCAGTTCTTC
. 13 . TRBJ1-1 TRBV27 CASRLTGNTEAFF TGTGCCAGCAGATTGACAGGAAACACTGAAGCTTTCTTT
TRBD1 14 . TRBJ1-1 TRBV9 CASSRGQAVTEAFF TGTGCCAGCAGCCGGGGACAGGCAGTCACTGAAGCTTTCTTT
. 13 . TRBJ2-5 TRBV4-2 CASSHSAGETQYF TGTGCCAGCAGCCACTCGGCGGGGGAGACCCAGTACTTC